This T cell receptor beta chain stems from a study of T cell responses to AZD1222 COVID-19 vaccine. Study outcomes and limitations: Per reports, nearly half of all spike-specific TCRs target regions that are unmutated in variants. In a largely white British group with more females than males, clonal diversity was possibly underestimated.

CDR1 is SGHNT, CDR2 YENEEA, per germline. The V end was cut by 1 base, the J end by 11 bases, with 9 bases between. The CDR3 is made up of 12 amino acids. Doses given second, at about 4 or about 12 weeks, were pooled. A note on this clone: Its target is unknown.

Using immunoSEQ multiplex PCR, the repertoire was profiled, and TCRdb retains in-frame clones only, with some absent. The sample lists more than 100,000 clones; about 85% were seen once. The sample in question was peripheral blood, obtained 28 days after the second AZD1222 dose. The TCR was taken from an adult who received the AZD1222 COVID-19 vaccine. The chain couples TRBV11-3 to TRBJ2-1; D remains ambiguous. CDR3 protein: CASSLGTEQQFF. DNA for the CDR3: TGTGCCAGCAGCTTAGGGACGGAACAGCAGTTCTTC.